The 18 T cell receptor beta chains below were found in one sample sequenced in a study of blood T cell repertoires in COVID-19. The table came from immunoSEQ multiplex PCR; TCRdb's copy has only in-frame clones and leaves some out. The sample comprises about 200,000 clones, 80% to 90% of which are singletons, and over 10% rests with the top ten. Input material: peripheral blood. These TCRs come from a human donor in a cohort sampled during active COVID-19.

The chain is built from TRBV9 and TRBJ1-1, with D possibly TRBD1 on 6 matching bases. The V gene lost 0 bases and the J gene lost 10 bases, with 13 bases spanning the gap. The length of the CDR3 is 13 residues. CDR1 is SGDLS and CDR2 is YYNGEE in the germline V gene. The CDR3 loop is CASSVVGGIGAFF. The CDR3 bases are TGTGCCAGCAGCGTAGTTGGGGGCATAGGAGCTTTCTTT.

The rearrangement uses TRBV2 and TRBJ2-7; the match to TRBD2 covers 8 bases. CDR1 and CDR2 (germline): SNHLY, FYNNEI. The V segment lost 7 bases and the J segment 3 bases; nucleotides outside the gene matches: 11. This CDR3 is 15 amino acids long. The CDR3 loop reads CASKSRGGTFYEQYF. CDR3 bases: TGTGCCAGCAAGAGTCGGGGGGGGACCTTCTACGAGCAGTACTTC.

The V call is TRBV18, the J call TRBJ2-3, with D possibly TRBD1 on 6 matching bases. Germline assignment: CDR1 KGHSH and CDR2 LQKENI. The V gene lost 0 bases and the J gene lost 2 bases, with 12 bases spanning the gap. This CDR3 spans 16 amino acids. The CDR3 nucleotides read TGTGCCAGCTCACCACCTCAGGGGAGAACCACAGATACGCAGTATTTT. It encodes CASSPPQGRTTDTQYF.

V gene TRBV5-1 combines with J gene TRBJ2-2; 9 nucleotides match TRBD2. Unmatched junction bases numbered 7, after V lost 3 bases and J lost 4 bases. Germline loops: CDR1 SGHRS, CDR2 YFSETQ. The CDR3 loop spans 16 amino acids. This chain's CDR3 is CASSYIAGAGTGELFF. In DNA, the CDR3 is TGCGCCAGCAGCTACATAGCGGGAGCGGGCACCGGGGAGCTGTTTTTT.

The rearrangement joins TRBV5-1 to TRBJ2-7; no reliable D call. CDR1 is SGHRS and CDR2 is YFSETQ in the germline V gene. This CDR3 comprises 15 residues. Trimming took 1 base from V and 0 from J, leaving 11 bases between them. The CDR3 sequence is CASSLYAGNSYEQYF. The CDR3, as DNA: TGCGCCAGCAGCTTGTACGCAGGAAACTCCTACGAGCAGTACTTC.

This clone was seen many times. The rearrangement links TRBV5-1 to TRBJ1-5; the D gene is possibly TRBD1 (5 bases). This CDR3 has 15 amino acids. The V gene's germline CDR1 is SGHRS and CDR2 YFSETQ. Trimming left V 1 base short and J 1 base short, with 9 bases between. The CDR3 coding sequence is TGCGCCAGCAGCTTGTGGGGCACGAGCAATCAGCCCCAGCATTTT. Translated: CASSLWGTSNQPQHF.

The chain joins TRBV28 to TRBJ2-7, with a possible D match to TRBD2 (5 bases). The CDR3 is made up of 14 amino acids. From germline, CDR1 is MDHEN and CDR2 SYDVKM. Trimming left V 2 bases short and J 1 base short, with 9 bases between. The CDR3 coding sequence is TGTGCCAGCAGTTTAGGAGGATATTCCTACGAGCAGTACTTC. Its protein is CASSLGGYSYEQYF.

V usage is TRBV2 and J usage is TRBJ2-3; 7 bases match TRBD2. CDR3 length: 13 amino acids. J gave up 2 bases and V 7 bases, and 3 bases lay outside the gene matches. Germline assignment: CDR1 SNHLY and CDR2 FYNNEI. This chain's CDR3 is CASKRETTDTQYF. As DNA, the CDR3 is TGTGCCAGCAAGCGGGAAACCACAGATACGCAGTATTTT.

V usage is TRBV5-5 and J usage is TRBJ2-3; 9 bases line up with TRBD2. The CDR3 sequence is 14 residues long. J was trimmed by 2 bases and V by 5 bases; bases with no gene match: 3. Germline V gives CDR1 SGHKS, CDR2 YYEKEE (reference sequence). CDR3 sequence reads: CASRKREATDTQYF. CDR3 in DNA: TGTGCCAGCAGGAAGCGGGAGGCCACAGATACGCAGTATTTT.

The genes are TRBV14 and TRBJ1-1; 8 bases fit TRBD1. V lost 4 bases, J lost 4 bases, and 8 bases stayed unmatched. There are 15 residues in the CDR3. Germline values: CDR1 SGHDN, CDR2 FVKESK. CDR3 residues: CASSPRTGITTEAFF. The CDR3 region has the DNA TGTGCCAGCAGCCCTCGGACAGGGATCACCACTGAAGCTTTCTTT.

The chain recombines TRBV30 with TRBJ1-2, with TRBD1 as a possible D gene (6 bases). This CDR3 is 14 amino acids long. Trimming cost V 0 bases and J 4 bases, with 12 bases left between them. Germline lookup yields CDR1 GTSNPN and CDR2 SVGIG (reference sequence). CDR3 amino acids: CAWSVQGVGYGYTF. The CDR3 DNA reads as TGTGCCTGGAGTGTACAGGGCGTCGGCTATGGCTACACCTTC.

The rearrangement uses TRBV5-4 and TRBJ2-5; 8 nucleotides line up with TRBD2. The CDR3 spans 16 residues. V trimming: 0 bases; J trimming: 2 bases; junction bases outside the gene matches: 6. Germline CDR1 and CDR2: SGHNT and YYREEE (reference sequence). The CDR3 is CASSLGASGSQETQYF. As DNA, the CDR3 is TGTGCCAGCAGCTTGGGGGCTAGCGGGTCGCAAGAGACCCAGTACTTC.

V usage is TRBV7-9 and J usage is TRBJ2-1; 11 positions agree with TRBD2. Germline-derived CDR1 and CDR2 are SEHNR and FQNEAQ (reference sequence). The length of the CDR3 is 16 residues. The J segment lost 15 bases and the V segment lost 3 bases, leaving 16 bases of the junction unmatched. The chain's CDR3 is CASSFDSGRALAAVFF. In DNA, the CDR3 is TGTGCCAGCAGCTTCGATAGCGGGAGGGCCTTAGCGGCGGTGTTCTTC.

This clone was seen just once. This sequence joins TRBV28 and TRBJ2-7; TRBD2 matches at 15 bases. Germline loops: CDR1 MDHEN, CDR2 SYDVKM. The CDR3 sequence is 17 residues long. J lost 6 bases, V lost 1 base, and 7 bases had no gene match. The CDR3 DNA follows: TGTGCCAGCAGTTTATACGCGGGGACTAGCGGGAGGCGCGAGCAGTACTTC. It is translated as CASSLYAGTSGRREQYF.

V gene TRBV3-1 (or the pseudogene TRBV3-2) combines with J gene TRBJ2-2; 10 bases align to TRBD1. The CDR3 sequence is 15 residues long. CDR1 is LGHDT, CDR2 YNNKEL, per germline (reference sequence). After removal of 3 bases from V and 7 bases from J, the junction contained 5 bases not matched to a gene. This CDR3 is CASSHWDRGGGELFF. CDR3 nucleotides: TGTGCCAGCAGCCATTGGGACAGGGGTGGCGGGGAGCTGTTTTTT.

The chain carries TRBV5-4 and TRBJ1-4, with 9 bases aligning to TRBD1. The CDR3 runs to 14 residues. V dropped 3 bases and J dropped 6; count of bases not matched to a gene: 3. Looked up from germline, CDR1 is SGHNT and CDR2 is YYREEE (reference sequence). The CDR3: CASSSTGGDEKLFF. In DNA, the CDR3 is TGTGCCAGCAGCTCGACAGGGGGTGATGAAAAACTGTTTTTT. The full variable domain, rest sourced from reference TRBV5-4 and TRBJ1-4, is ETGVTQSPTHLIKTRGQQVTLRCSSQSGHNTVSWYQQALGQGPQFIFQYYREEENGRGNFPPRFSGLQFPNYSSELNVNALELDDSALYLCASSSTGGDEKLFFGSGTQLSVL.

V and J are TRBV7-9 and TRBJ2-3, with D perhaps matching TRBD2 (5 bases). Germline V CDR1 and CDR2: SEHNR, FQNEAQ (reference sequence). The CDR3 runs 16 residues. V was trimmed by 5 bases and J by 0 bases, leaving 15 bases between them. DNA of the CDR3: TGTGCCAGCAGCCCAGGACGGCGGGCGAGCACAGATACGCAGTATTTT. This gives the protein CASSPGRRASTDTQYF.

This chain uses TRBV3-1 (or the pseudogene TRBV3-2) with TRBJ2-1, with D tentatively TRBD1 (5 bases). The CDR3 loop spans 16 amino acids. V was trimmed by 4 bases and J by 5 bases, leaving 18 bases between them. Germline CDR1 and CDR2: LGHDT and YNNKEL (reference sequence). CDR3 protein: CASSLRSGPVNNEQFF. DNA of the CDR3: TGTGCCAGCAGCCTAAGATCAGGGCCCGTTAACAATGAGCAGTTCTTC.